The rows below give T cell receptor beta chains drawn from one sample of a study of CD8+CD57+ T cells in acquired aplastic anemia. Via MiXCR, TCRdb re-called the reads, giving one row per CDR3 protein. The table shows some 150,000 distinct CDR3 sequences, with around half occurring only once. The sequencing sample was made of sorted CD4+, CD8+, or CD8+CD57+ T cells (not recorded which) from PBMCs. The receptors stem from a human donor with aplastic anemia. Each CDR3 is given with its conserved first and last residue. A D gene is named only where the DNA matches it firmly. Rows give clone size only sometimes, using once, few, many, or a class for an expanded clone.

size: .
J: TRBJ2-7
D: .
V: TRBV7-8
DNA: TGTGCCAGCAGCCATGGGTGGGGGGAGCTCTACGAGCAGTACTTC
CDR3: CASSHGWGELYEQYF

size: .
J: TRBJ2-5
D: .
V: TRBV15
DNA: TGTGCCACCAGCAGAGATTGGCAGGGAGAGACCCAGTACTTC
CDR3: CATSRDWQGETQYF

size: .
J: TRBJ2-7
D: .
V: TRBV4-2
DNA: TGTGCCAGCAGCAATCTTCCCGGGAAAGACAGCCGCGAGCAGTACTTC
CDR3: CASSNLPGKDSREQYF

size: .
J: TRBJ2-5
D: .
V: TRBV2
DNA: .
CDR3: CASILEGSETQYF

size: many
J: TRBJ1-2
D: .
V: TRBV12-5
DNA: TGTGCTAGTGGTTTGGAGGCCCACTATGGCTACACCTTC
CDR3: CASGLEAHYGYTF

size: many
J: TRBJ2-6
D: TRBD2
V: TRBV7-3
DNA: TGTGCCAGCAGCGGTAGCGGGGCGAACTCTGGGGCCAACGTCCTGACTTTC
CDR3: CASSGSGANSGANVLTF

size: many
J: TRBJ1-6
D: .
V: TRBV6-2/TRBV6-3
DNA: TGTGCCAGCAGTTACACCGTCGCCGGCACAGGGTCCCAACCCCTCCACTTT
CDR3: CASSYTVAGTGSQPLHF

size: .
J: TRBJ1-2
D: .
V: TRBV12-3/TRBV12-4
DNA: TGTGCCAGCAGCACGCATCTGAGTAGCTATGGCTACACCTTC
CDR3: CASSTHLSSYGYTF

size: .
J: TRBJ2-1
D: TRBD1
V: TRBV7-2
DNA: TGTGCCAGCAGCTCACACAGGGGCAATGAGCAGTTCTTC
CDR3: CASSSHRGNEQFF

size: many
J: TRBJ2-5
D: .
V: TRBV19
DNA: TGTGCCAGTAGTATAGATCGCAGGAAAGAGACCCAGTACTTC
CDR3: CASSIDRRKETQYF

size: .
J: TRBJ2-5
D: .
V: TRBV29-1
DNA: TGCAGCGTCGAAGTTGGGTCGAAGACCCAGTACTTC
CDR3: CSVEVGSKTQYF

size: .
J: TRBJ2-7
D: TRBD1
V: TRBV20-1
DNA: TGCAGTGCTAGTCAGGGGGCCTACGAGCAGTACTTC
CDR3: CSASQGAYEQYF

size: .
J: TRBJ2-7
D: .
V: TRBV20-1
DNA: TGCAGTGCTAGAGATCTAGGAGGGGGGGCCGGGTACGAGCAGTACTTC
CDR3: CSARDLGGGAGYEQYF

size: .
J: TRBJ2-1
D: TRBD1
V: TRBV3-1
DNA: TGTGCCAGCAGCCCCGGGACAGGGGTAGGGAATGAGCAGTTCTTC
CDR3: CASSPGTGVGNEQFF

size: .
J: TRBJ1-6
D: .
V: TRBV7-8
DNA: TGTGCCAGCAGCTTAGCGAACAGGGCTAGCGGTAATTCACCCCTCCACTTT
CDR3: CASSLANRASGNSPLHF

size: many
J: TRBJ2-3
D: TRBD2
V: TRBV5-1
DNA: TGCGCCAGCAGCTTGGGATCGGGAGGTTCAGATACGCAGTATTTT
CDR3: CASSLGSGGSDTQYF

size: few
J: TRBJ1-6
D: TRBD1
V: TRBV19
DNA: TGTGCCAGTAAGGAACAGGGGAATTCACCCCTCCACTTT
CDR3: CASKEQGNSPLHF

size: .
J: TRBJ1-1
D: .
V: TRBV7-9
DNA: TGTGCCTGCAGTGGGGGACGTACTGAAGCTTTCTTT
CDR3: CACSGGRTEAFF

size: .
J: TRBJ1-2
D: .
V: TRBV7-9
DNA: TGTGCCAGCAGCTTAGGAGTGGCAGGGTCCTATGGCTACACCTTC
CDR3: CASSLGVAGSYGYTF

size: many
J: TRBJ2-7
D: .
V: TRBV25-1
DNA: TGTGCCAGCAGTGAAGACGGTTCGCTTTACGAGCAGTACTTC
CDR3: CASSEDGSLYEQYF

size: .
J: TRBJ1-2
D: .
V: TRBV7-4
DNA: TGTGCCAGCAATAACGGTGGAGAGGGCTACACCTTC
CDR3: CASNNGGEGYTF

size: .
J: TRBJ2-2
D: .
V: TRBV7-9
DNA: TGTGCCAGCAGCTTAGAGTACACCGGGGAGCTGTTTTTT
CDR3: CASSLEYTGELFF

size: many
J: TRBJ2-3
D: .
V: TRBV24-1
DNA: TGTGCCACCAGGGAAGCAGATACGCAGTATTTT
CDR3: CATREADTQYF

size: once
J: TRBJ1-1
D: TRBD1
V: TRBV10-3
DNA: TGTGACATCAGGGGACAGGGTAGGAGCGTGTACACTGAAGCCTTCTTT
CDR3: CDIRGQGRSVYTEAFF

size: .
J: TRBJ2-3
D: TRBD2
V: TRBV7-8
DNA: TGTGCCAGCAGCTACACTAGCGGGAGGGCCGCAGATACGCAGTATTTT
CDR3: CASSYTSGRAADTQYF